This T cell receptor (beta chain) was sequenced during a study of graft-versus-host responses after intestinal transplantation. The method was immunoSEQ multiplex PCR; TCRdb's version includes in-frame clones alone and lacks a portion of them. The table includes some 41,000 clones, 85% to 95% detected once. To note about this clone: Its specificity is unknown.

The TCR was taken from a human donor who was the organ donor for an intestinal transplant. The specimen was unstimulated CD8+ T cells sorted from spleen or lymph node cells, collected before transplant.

For the CDR3, the DNA is TGTGCCTCCAGGGTAGGTGAGGGCTACACCTTC. Encoded protein: CASRVGEGYTF. The V and J genes are TRBV25-1 and TRBJ1-2; D perhaps matches TRBD1 (5 bases). The germline V gene encodes CDR1 MGHDK and CDR2 SYGVNS. V gave up 11 bases and J gave up 8 bases, with 15 bases separating them. This CDR3 region has 11 residues.